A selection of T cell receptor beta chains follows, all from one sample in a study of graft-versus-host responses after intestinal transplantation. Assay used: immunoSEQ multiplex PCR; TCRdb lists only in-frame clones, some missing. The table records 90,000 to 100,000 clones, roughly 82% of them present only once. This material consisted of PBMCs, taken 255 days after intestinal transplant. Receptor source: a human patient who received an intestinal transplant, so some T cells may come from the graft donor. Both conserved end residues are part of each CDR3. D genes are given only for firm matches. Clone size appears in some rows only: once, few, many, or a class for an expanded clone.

cdr3_aa: CASWGQWDQPQHF; cdr3_nt: TGTGCCAGCTGGGGACAGTGGGATCAGCCCCAGCATTTT; j_call: TRBJ1-5; clone_size: .; d_call: TRBD1; v_call: TRBV2
cdr3_aa: CASSFFGSDEQFF; cdr3_nt: TGCGCCAGCAGCTTCTTCGGGTCGGATGAGCAGTTCTTC; j_call: TRBJ2-1; clone_size: .; d_call: .; v_call: TRBV5-1
cdr3_aa: CASSPGQTYTGELFF; cdr3_nt: TGTGCCAGCAGCCCGGGACAGACTTACACCGGGGAGCTGTTTTTT; j_call: TRBJ2-2; clone_size: .; d_call: TRBD1; v_call: TRBV7-3
cdr3_aa: CASSSPGQGGPQYF; cdr3_nt: TGTGCCAGCAGCTCTCCGGGACAGGGTGGGCCCCAGTACTTC; j_call: TRBJ2-5; clone_size: .; d_call: TRBD1; v_call: TRBV7-6
cdr3_aa: CASSVVGVGTEAFF; cdr3_nt: TGTGCCAGCAGCGTAGTTGGAGTGGGAACTGAAGCTTTCTTT; j_call: TRBJ1-1; clone_size: .; d_call: .; v_call: TRBV9
cdr3_aa: CARKDQYF; cdr3_nt: TGTGCCAGAAAGGATCAGTACTTC; j_call: TRBJ2-7; clone_size: few; d_call: .; v_call: TRBV19
cdr3_aa: CAISRGGETQYF; cdr3_nt: TGTGCCATCAGTAGGGGAGGAGAGACCCAGTACTTC; j_call: TRBJ2-5; clone_size: .; d_call: .; v_call: TRBV10-3
cdr3_aa: CASLADQNTEAFF; cdr3_nt: TGTGCCAGCTTGGCGGACCAGAACACTGAAGCTTTCTTT; j_call: TRBJ1-1; clone_size: .; d_call: .; v_call: TRBV18
cdr3_aa: CASSLGQGVYTGELFF; cdr3_nt: TGCGCCAGCAGCTTAGGACAGGGGGTATACACCGGGGAGCTGTTTTTT; j_call: TRBJ2-2; clone_size: .; d_call: TRBD1; v_call: TRBV5-1
cdr3_aa: CASSAPGPLAKNIQYF; cdr3_nt: TGTGCCAGTAGTGCCCCCGGACCGCTAGCCAAAAACATTCAGTACTTC; j_call: TRBJ2-4; clone_size: .; d_call: .; v_call: TRBV2
cdr3_aa: CASSAFPEEGYTF; cdr3_nt: TGTGCCAGCAGCGCGTTTCCCGAGGAGGGCTACACCTTC; j_call: TRBJ1-2; clone_size: .; d_call: .; v_call: TRBV5-4
cdr3_aa: CASSQDPGHTTYEQYF; cdr3_nt: TGCGCCAGCAGCCAAGATCCAGGACATACTACCTACGAGCAGTACTTC; j_call: TRBJ2-7; clone_size: .; d_call: .; v_call: TRBV4-1
cdr3_aa: CASSLRDSSTEAFF; cdr3_nt: TGTGCCAGCAGCCTCCGGGACAGCAGCACTGAAGCTTTCTTT; j_call: TRBJ1-1; clone_size: .; d_call: TRBD1; v_call: TRBV5-4
cdr3_aa: CASSLRDRVNTEAFF; cdr3_nt: TGTGCCAGCAGCTTACGGGACAGGGTGAACACTGAAGCTTTCTTT; j_call: TRBJ1-1; clone_size: .; d_call: TRBD1; v_call: TRBV13
cdr3_aa: CASSERLAGGYEQFF; cdr3_nt: TGTGCCAGCAGTGAGAGGCTAGCGGGGGGATATGAGCAGTTCTTC; j_call: TRBJ2-1; clone_size: .; d_call: TRBD2; v_call: TRBV2
cdr3_aa: CASKPDSDTDTQYF; cdr3_nt: TGTGCCTCAAAACCGGACTCCGACACAGATACGCAGTATTTT; j_call: TRBJ2-3; clone_size: .; d_call: .; v_call: TRBV6-4
cdr3_aa: CASSLGTRGHPDEQFF; cdr3_nt: TGTGCCAGCAGTTTGGGGACCCGTGGCCACCCCGATGAGCAGTTCTTC; j_call: TRBJ2-1; clone_size: .; d_call: .; v_call: TRBV27
cdr3_aa: CASSLALAGGGETQYF; cdr3_nt: TGTGCCAGCAGCTTGGCCCTAGCGGGAGGGGGAGAGACCCAGTACTTC; j_call: TRBJ2-5; clone_size: .; d_call: TRBD2; v_call: TRBV5-4
cdr3_aa: CASSLGFEFVDEKLFF; cdr3_nt: TGTGCCAGCAGCTTAGGGTTTGAGTTCGTTGATGAAAAACTGTTTTTT; j_call: TRBJ1-4; clone_size: .; d_call: .; v_call: TRBV7-9
cdr3_aa: CASSIWAQLKINEQFF; cdr3_nt: TGTGCCAGCAGCATCTGGGCCCAACTCAAAATCAATGAGCAGTTCTTC; j_call: TRBJ2-1; clone_size: .; d_call: .; v_call: TRBV5-6
cdr3_aa: CASRPGQRLYEQYF; cdr3_nt: TGTGCCAGCAGACCGGGACAGCGCCTGTACGAGCAGTACTTC; j_call: TRBJ2-7; clone_size: .; d_call: TRBD1; v_call: TRBV28
cdr3_aa: CASSPAPRGEYGYTF; cdr3_nt: TGTGCCAGCAGCCCCGCCCCGAGAGGGGAATATGGCTACACCTTC; j_call: TRBJ1-2; clone_size: .; d_call: .; v_call: TRBV7-9
cdr3_aa: CASSLATSGQGAKQYF; cdr3_nt: TGCGCCAGCAGCTTGGCCACCTCCGGACAGGGGGCCAAGCAGTACTTC; j_call: TRBJ2-7; clone_size: .; d_call: TRBD1; v_call: TRBV5-1
cdr3_aa: CASSPRTSGVLYEQYF; cdr3_nt: TGTGCCAGCAGCCCTCGGACTAGCGGGGTTCTTTACGAGCAGTACTTC; j_call: TRBJ2-7; clone_size: .; d_call: TRBD2; v_call: TRBV4-2
cdr3_aa: CASSTGATEAFF; cdr3_nt: TGCGCCAGCAGTACAGGGGCGACTGAAGCTTTCTTT; j_call: TRBJ1-1; clone_size: .; d_call: TRBD1; v_call: TRBV5-1
cdr3_aa: CASSREQGPAGDTQYF; cdr3_nt: TGCGCCAGCAGCAGAGAACAGGGGCCCGCAGGTGATACGCAGTATTTT; j_call: TRBJ2-3; clone_size: .; d_call: TRBD1; v_call: TRBV5-1
cdr3_aa: CASSLDRDTQYF; cdr3_nt: TGCGCCAGCAGCTTGGACAGGGATACGCAGTATTTT; j_call: TRBJ2-3; clone_size: .; d_call: .; v_call: TRBV5-1
cdr3_aa: CASSRAGYTDTQYF; cdr3_nt: TGTGCCAGCTCTCGGGCAGGCTACACAGATACGCAGTATTTT; j_call: TRBJ2-3; clone_size: .; d_call: .; v_call: TRBV6-5
cdr3_aa: CASSRRDRGYGYTF; cdr3_nt: TGTGCCAGCAGCCGAAGGGACAGGGGCTATGGCTACACCTTC; j_call: TRBJ1-2; clone_size: few; d_call: TRBD1; v_call: TRBV27
cdr3_aa: CAISEVLAKNIQYF; cdr3_nt: TGTGCCATCAGTGAGGTGTTAGCCAAAAACATTCAGTACTTC; j_call: TRBJ2-4; clone_size: .; d_call: .; v_call: TRBV10-3
cdr3_aa: CASSPERGGTDTQYF; cdr3_nt: TGTGCCAGCAGCCCGGAGAGGGGGGGCACAGATACGCAGTATTTT; j_call: TRBJ2-3; clone_size: .; d_call: .; v_call: TRBV7-2
cdr3_aa: CASSLESGGASDTQYF; cdr3_nt: TGTGCCAGCAGCTTGGAAAGCGGGGGGGCTTCAGATACGCAGTATTTT; j_call: TRBJ2-3; clone_size: .; d_call: TRBD2; v_call: TRBV5-4
cdr3_aa: CASSSLPPLRELPYEQYF; cdr3_nt: TGCGCCAGCTCTTCCCTACCCCCCCTCAGGGAACTTCCCTACGAGCAGTACTTC; j_call: TRBJ2-7; clone_size: .; d_call: .; v_call: TRBV5-1
cdr3_aa: CASSFGRGYTF; cdr3_nt: TGTGCCAGCAGTTTTGGCAGAGGCTACACCTTC; j_call: TRBJ1-2; clone_size: .; d_call: .; v_call: TRBV28
cdr3_aa: CASSLQETQYF; cdr3_nt: TGTGCCAGCAGCTTGCAAGAGACCCAGTACTTC; j_call: TRBJ2-5; clone_size: .; d_call: .; v_call: TRBV5-6
cdr3_aa: CASSTPRAQEKLFF; cdr3_nt: TGTGCCAGCAGTACTCCCAGGGCTCAGGAAAAACTGTTTTTT; j_call: TRBJ1-4; clone_size: .; d_call: .; v_call: TRBV6-5
cdr3_aa: CASSLGATRDPYEQYF; cdr3_nt: TGCGCCAGCAGCTTGGGGGCTACCAGGGACCCCTACGAGCAGTACTTC; j_call: TRBJ2-7; clone_size: .; d_call: .; v_call: TRBV5-1
cdr3_aa: CASSLGTGTVTSYEQYF; cdr3_nt: TGTGCCAGCAGCTTAGGGACCGGGACAGTCACCTCCTACGAGCAGTACTTC; j_call: TRBJ2-7; clone_size: .; d_call: TRBD1; v_call: TRBV7-9
cdr3_aa: CASSERTLYGYTF; cdr3_nt: TGTGCCAGCAGTGAAAGGACACTCTATGGCTACACCTTC; j_call: TRBJ1-2; clone_size: .; d_call: .; v_call: TRBV2
cdr3_aa: CASSRGTSGGTDTQYF; cdr3_nt: TGTGCCAGCTCCCGCGGGACTAGCGGGGGAACAGATACGCAGTATTTT; j_call: TRBJ2-3; clone_size: .; d_call: TRBD2; v_call: TRBV18
cdr3_aa: CASSRHKNTEAFF; cdr3_nt: TGTGCCAGCAGCAGACACAAGAACACTGAAGCTTTCTTT; j_call: TRBJ1-1; clone_size: .; d_call: .; v_call: TRBV7-8
cdr3_aa: CSASSGGELFF; cdr3_nt: TGCAGTGCTAGTTCAGGCGGGGAGCTGTTTTTT; j_call: TRBJ2-2; clone_size: .; d_call: .; v_call: TRBV20-1
cdr3_aa: CASSARSLTAYNEQFF; cdr3_nt: TGTGCCAGCAGTGCAAGATCGTTGACAGCCTACAATGAGCAGTTCTTC; j_call: TRBJ2-1; clone_size: .; d_call: .; v_call: TRBV6-1
cdr3_aa: CAISELLAGDNEQFF; cdr3_nt: TGTGCCATCAGTGAGTTACTAGCGGGAGACAATGAGCAGTTCTTC; j_call: TRBJ2-1; clone_size: .; d_call: TRBD2; v_call: TRBV10-3
cdr3_aa: CSARVRAEAFF; cdr3_nt: TGCAGTGCTCGGGTGAGGGCAGAAGCTTTCTTT; j_call: TRBJ1-1; clone_size: .; d_call: .; v_call: TRBV20-1
cdr3_aa: CASSLDDGELFF; cdr3_nt: TGTGCCAGCAGTTTAGACGACGGGGAGCTGTTTTTT; j_call: TRBJ2-2; clone_size: .; d_call: .; v_call: TRBV6-6
cdr3_aa: CASSFTGYPQETQYF; cdr3_nt: TGTGCCAGCAGTTTTACAGGGTACCCTCAAGAGACCCAGTACTTC; j_call: TRBJ2-5; clone_size: .; d_call: .; v_call: TRBV28
cdr3_aa: CASRRDGREGGYTF; cdr3_nt: TGTGCCAGCAGGAGAGATGGCAGGGAGGGCGGCTACACCTTC; j_call: TRBJ1-2; clone_size: .; d_call: .; v_call: TRBV28
cdr3_aa: CASSKGGGTGEEKLFF; cdr3_nt: TGTGCCAGCAGCAAAGGCGGGGGGACAGGGGAAGAAAAACTGTTTTTT; j_call: TRBJ1-4; clone_size: .; d_call: TRBD1; v_call: TRBV4-1